The T cell receptor (beta chain) under discussion was sequenced for a study of early stage breast cancer tumors. Unmatched junction bases numbered 2, after V lost 0 bases and J lost 4 bases. The CDR3 totals 15 residues. The germline V gene encodes CDR1 ENHRY and CDR2 SYGVKD. Repertoires were generated with immunoSEQ multiplex PCR, while TCRdb's copy carries only in-frame clones and drops some. The sample yields just over 70,000 clones, more than 60% seen once. The sequence derives from a person aged 60 to 70 with breast cancer. This chain links TRBV10-3 with TRBJ2-3, with 9 nucleotides matching TRBD2. Sequences were obtained from blood. CDR3 loop: CAISESSGSADTQYF. CDR3 DNA: TGTGCCATCAGTGAGTCTAGCGGGAGTGCAGATACGCAGTATTTT.